This T cell receptor beta chain was identified during a study of T cell repertoires in cytomegalovirus infection. About the study: Shared public TCR beta signatures pointed to both CMV infection and a matching HLA type.

This clonotype was counted a few times. Its antigen is unknown. TCRdb re-derived calls from the reads in MiXCR, one entry per CDR3 protein. The table shows approximately 220,000 distinct CDR3 sequences, with around two fifths occurring only once. Germline V lookup: CDR1 MNHEY, CDR2 SVGEGT. With 2 bases removed from V and 5 bases from J, the gap between germline ends came to 9 bases. CDR3 length equals 13 residues. Regarding the study as a whole: CMV-specific TCR beta clonotypes restricted by HLA-C dominated the ex vivo response.

The genes are TRBV6-2 or TRBV6-3 and TRBJ1-1, with D unclear. The specimen was CD8+ T cells from cultured PBMCs, collected from culture after CMV antigen stimulation. The clonotype comes from a human donor in good health (CMV status not recorded). Some clones in this sample may be carry-over from other donors' samples. The DNA of the CDR3 is TGTGCCAGCAGTTACAGTGCTCGTACTGAAGCTTTCTTT. Its protein product is CASSYSARTEAFF.